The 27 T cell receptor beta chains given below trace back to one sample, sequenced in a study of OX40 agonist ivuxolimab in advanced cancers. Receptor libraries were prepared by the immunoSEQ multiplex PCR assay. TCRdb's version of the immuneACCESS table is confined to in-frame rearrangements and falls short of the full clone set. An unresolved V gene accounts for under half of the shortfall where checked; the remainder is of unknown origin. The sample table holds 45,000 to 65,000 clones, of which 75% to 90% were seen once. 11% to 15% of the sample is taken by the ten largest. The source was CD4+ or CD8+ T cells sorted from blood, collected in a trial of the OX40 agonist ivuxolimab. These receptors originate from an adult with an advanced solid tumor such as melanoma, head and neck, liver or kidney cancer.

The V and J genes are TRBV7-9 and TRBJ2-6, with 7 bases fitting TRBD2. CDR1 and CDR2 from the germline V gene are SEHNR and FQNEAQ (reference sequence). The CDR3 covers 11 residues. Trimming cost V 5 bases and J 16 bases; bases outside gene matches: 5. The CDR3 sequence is CASSHSGRLTF. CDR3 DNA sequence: TGTGCCAGCAGCCACTCCGGGAGGCTGACTTTC.

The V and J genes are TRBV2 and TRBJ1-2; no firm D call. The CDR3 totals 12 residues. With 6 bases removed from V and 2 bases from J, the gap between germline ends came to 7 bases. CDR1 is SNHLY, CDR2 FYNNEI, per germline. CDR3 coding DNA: TGTGCCAGCAGGGGAGGGAACTATGGCTACACCTTC. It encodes CASRGGNYGYTF.

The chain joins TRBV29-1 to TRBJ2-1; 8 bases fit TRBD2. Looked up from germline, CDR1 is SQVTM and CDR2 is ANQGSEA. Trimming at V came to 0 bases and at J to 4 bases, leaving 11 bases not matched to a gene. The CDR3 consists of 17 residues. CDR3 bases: TGCAGCGTTGAAGATGGCGCTAGCGGGTTTGGGTACAATGAGCAGTTCTTC. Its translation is CSVEDGASGFGYNEQFF.

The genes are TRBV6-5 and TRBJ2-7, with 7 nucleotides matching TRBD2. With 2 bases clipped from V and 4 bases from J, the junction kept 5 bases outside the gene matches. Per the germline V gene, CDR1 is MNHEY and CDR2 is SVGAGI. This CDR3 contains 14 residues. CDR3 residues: CASSYERGTYEQYF. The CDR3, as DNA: TGTGCCAGCAGTTACGAGCGGGGAACTTACGAGCAGTACTTC.

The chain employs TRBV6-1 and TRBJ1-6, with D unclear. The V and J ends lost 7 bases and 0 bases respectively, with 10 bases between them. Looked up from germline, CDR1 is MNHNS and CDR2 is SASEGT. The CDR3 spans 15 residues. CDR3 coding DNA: TGTGCCAGCAAAGGCCGCGACTCCTATAATTCACCCCTCCACTTT. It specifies CASKGRDSYNSPLHF.

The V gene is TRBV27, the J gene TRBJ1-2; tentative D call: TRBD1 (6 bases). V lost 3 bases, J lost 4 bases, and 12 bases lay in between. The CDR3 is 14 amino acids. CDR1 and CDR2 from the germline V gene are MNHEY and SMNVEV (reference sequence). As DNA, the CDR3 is TGTGCCAGCAGTTTGATGGGGGGCGGCTATGGCTACACCTTC. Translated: CASSLMGGGYGYTF.

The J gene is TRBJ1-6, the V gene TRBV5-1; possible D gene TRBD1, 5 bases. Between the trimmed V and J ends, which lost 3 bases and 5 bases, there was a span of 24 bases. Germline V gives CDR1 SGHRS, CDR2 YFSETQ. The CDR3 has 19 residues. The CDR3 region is CASSSRGFGAGKNNSPLHF. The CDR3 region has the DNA TGCGCCAGCAGCTCCCGGGGGTTCGGAGCAGGGAAAAATAATTCACCCCTCCACTTT.

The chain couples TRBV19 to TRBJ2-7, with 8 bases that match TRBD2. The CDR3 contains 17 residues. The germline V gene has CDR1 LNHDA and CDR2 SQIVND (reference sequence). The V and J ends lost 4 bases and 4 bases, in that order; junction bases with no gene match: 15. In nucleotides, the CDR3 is TGTGCCAGTAGTACCCTCCCGGTAGCGGGGAGAATTTACGAGCAGTACTTC. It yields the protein CASSTLPVAGRIYEQYF.

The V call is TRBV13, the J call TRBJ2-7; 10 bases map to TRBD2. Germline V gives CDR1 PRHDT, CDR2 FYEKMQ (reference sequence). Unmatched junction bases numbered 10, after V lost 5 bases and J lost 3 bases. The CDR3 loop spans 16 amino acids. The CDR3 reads CASSAFTSGENYEQYF. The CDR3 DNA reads TGTGCCAGCAGCGCCTTCACTAGCGGGGAAAACTACGAGCAGTACTTC.

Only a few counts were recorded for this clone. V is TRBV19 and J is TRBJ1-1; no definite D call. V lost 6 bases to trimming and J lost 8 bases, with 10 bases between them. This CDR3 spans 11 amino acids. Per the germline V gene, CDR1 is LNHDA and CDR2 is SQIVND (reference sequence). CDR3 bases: TGTGCCAGTAGGGCGGAGGGAGAAGCTTTCTTT. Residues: CASRAEGEAFF.

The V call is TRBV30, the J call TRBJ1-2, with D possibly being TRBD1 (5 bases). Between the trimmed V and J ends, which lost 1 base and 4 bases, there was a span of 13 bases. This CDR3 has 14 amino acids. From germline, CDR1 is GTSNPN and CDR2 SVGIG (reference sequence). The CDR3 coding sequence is TGTGCCTGGAGTGGCGGCAGGGTCTCCTATGGCTACACCTTC. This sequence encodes CAWSGGRVSYGYTF.

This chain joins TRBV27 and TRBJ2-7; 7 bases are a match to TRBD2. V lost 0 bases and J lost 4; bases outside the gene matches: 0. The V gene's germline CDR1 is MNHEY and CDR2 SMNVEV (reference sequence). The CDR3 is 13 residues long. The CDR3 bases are TGTGCCAGCAGTTTATCGGGGGGGTACGAGCAGTACTTC. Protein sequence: CASSLSGGYEQYF.

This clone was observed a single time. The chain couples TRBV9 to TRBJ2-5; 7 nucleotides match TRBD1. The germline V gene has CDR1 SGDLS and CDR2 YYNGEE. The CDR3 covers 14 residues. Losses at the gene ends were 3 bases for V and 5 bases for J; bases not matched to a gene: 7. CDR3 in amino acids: CASSAETGLETQYF. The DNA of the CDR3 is TGTGCCAGCAGCGCAGAGACAGGGTTGGAGACCCAGTACTTC.

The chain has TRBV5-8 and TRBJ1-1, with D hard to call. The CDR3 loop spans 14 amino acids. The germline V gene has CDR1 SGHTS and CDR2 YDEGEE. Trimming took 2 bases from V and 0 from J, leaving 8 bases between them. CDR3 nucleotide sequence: TGTGCCAGCAGCTTTTCTCTTATGAACACTGAAGCTTTCTTT. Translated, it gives CASSFSLMNTEAFF.

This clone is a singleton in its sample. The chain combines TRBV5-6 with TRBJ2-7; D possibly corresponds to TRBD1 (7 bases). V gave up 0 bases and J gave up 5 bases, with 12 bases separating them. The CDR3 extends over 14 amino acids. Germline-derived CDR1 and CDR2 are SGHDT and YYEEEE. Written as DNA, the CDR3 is TGTGCCAGCAGCTTGGTGGGCAGGGGGGACGAGCAGTACTTC. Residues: CASSLVGRGDEQYF.

CDR3 nucleotides: TGTGCCAGCAGTTATGTCGGACAGACTGAGCAGTTCTTC. Amino acids: CASSYVGQTEQFF. The chain employs TRBV6-5 and TRBJ2-1; perhaps TRBD1 as D (6 bases). The V end was cut by 3 bases, the J end by 9 bases, with 12 bases between. The CDR3 loop spans 13 amino acids. Germline values: CDR1 MNHEY, CDR2 SVGAGI.

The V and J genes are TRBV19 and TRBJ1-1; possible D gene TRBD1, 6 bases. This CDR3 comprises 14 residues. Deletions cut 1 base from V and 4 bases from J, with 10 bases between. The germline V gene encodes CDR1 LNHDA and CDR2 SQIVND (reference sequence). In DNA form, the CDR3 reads TGTGCCAGTAGTATAGTGCAGGGGTCCACTGAAGCTTTCTTT. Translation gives CASSIVQGSTEAFF.

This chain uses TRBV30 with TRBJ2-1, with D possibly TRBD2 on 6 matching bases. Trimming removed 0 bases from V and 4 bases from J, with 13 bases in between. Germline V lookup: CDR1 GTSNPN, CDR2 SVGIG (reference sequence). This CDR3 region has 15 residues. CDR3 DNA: TGTGCCTGGAGTGTTACCAGCGGGTTGTACAATGAGCAGTTCTTC. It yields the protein CAWSVTSGLYNEQFF.

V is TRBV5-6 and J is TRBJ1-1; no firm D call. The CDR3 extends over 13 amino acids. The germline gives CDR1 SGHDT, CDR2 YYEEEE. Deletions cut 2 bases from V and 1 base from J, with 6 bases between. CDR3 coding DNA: TGTGCCAGCAGCTTCCTACAGAACACTGAAGCTTTCTTT. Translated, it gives CASSFLQNTEAFF.

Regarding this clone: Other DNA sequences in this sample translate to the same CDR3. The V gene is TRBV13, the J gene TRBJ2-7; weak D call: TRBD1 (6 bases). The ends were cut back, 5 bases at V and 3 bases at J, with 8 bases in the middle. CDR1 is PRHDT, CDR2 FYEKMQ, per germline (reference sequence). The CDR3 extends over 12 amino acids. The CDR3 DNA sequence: TGTGCCAGCAGCCAGGACAGCTACGAGCAGTACTTC. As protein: CASSQDSYEQYF.

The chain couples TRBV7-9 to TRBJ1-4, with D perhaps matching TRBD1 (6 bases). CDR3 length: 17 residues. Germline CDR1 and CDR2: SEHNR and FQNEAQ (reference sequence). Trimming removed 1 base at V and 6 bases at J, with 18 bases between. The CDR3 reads CASSLVGADEGDEKLFF. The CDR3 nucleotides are TGTGCCAGCAGCTTAGTAGGGGCAGATGAGGGGGATGAAAAACTGTTTTTT.

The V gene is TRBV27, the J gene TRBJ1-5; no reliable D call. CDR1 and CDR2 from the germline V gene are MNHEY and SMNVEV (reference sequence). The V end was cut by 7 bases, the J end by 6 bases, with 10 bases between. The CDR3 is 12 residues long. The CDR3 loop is CASTTLGQPQHF. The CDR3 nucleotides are TGTGCCAGCACCACCCTCGGTCAGCCCCAGCATTTT.

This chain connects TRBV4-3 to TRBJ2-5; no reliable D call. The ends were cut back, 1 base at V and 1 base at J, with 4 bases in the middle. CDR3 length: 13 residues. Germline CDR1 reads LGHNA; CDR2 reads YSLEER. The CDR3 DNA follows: TGCGCCAGCAGCCAAGGGACCCAAGAGACCCAGTACTTC. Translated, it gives CASSQGTQETQYF.

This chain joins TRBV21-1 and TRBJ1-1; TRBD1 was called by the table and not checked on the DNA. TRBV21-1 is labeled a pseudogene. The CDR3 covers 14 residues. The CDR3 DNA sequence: TGTGCCAGCAACCGACAGGGGGCGGGCACTGAAGCTTTCTTT. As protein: CASNRQGAGTEAFF.

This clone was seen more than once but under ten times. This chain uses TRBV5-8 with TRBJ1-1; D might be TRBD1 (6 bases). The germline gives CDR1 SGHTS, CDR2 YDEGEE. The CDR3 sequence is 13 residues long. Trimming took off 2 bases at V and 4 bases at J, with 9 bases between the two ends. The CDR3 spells CASSFRGLTEAFF. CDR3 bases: TGTGCCAGCAGCTTCCGGGGGCTCACTGAAGCTTTCTTT.

This CDR3 reads CASSQMDSYEQYF. The CDR3 nucleotides read TGCGCCAGCAGCCAAATGGACAGCTACGAGCAGTACTTC. The rearrangement uses TRBV4-1 and TRBJ2-7; perhaps TRBD1 as D (6 bases). CDR1 MGHRA and CDR2 YSYEKL come from the germline V gene. V was clipped by 2 bases and J by 3 bases, with 8 bases between them. The CDR3 is 13 residues long.

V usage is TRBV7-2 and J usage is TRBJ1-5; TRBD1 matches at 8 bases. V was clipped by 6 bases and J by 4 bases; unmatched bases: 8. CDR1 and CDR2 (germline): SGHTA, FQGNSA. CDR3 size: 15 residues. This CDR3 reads CASSYHRGLNQPQHF. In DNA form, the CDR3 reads TGTGCCAGCAGTTATCACAGGGGGTTAAATCAGCCCCAGCATTTT.